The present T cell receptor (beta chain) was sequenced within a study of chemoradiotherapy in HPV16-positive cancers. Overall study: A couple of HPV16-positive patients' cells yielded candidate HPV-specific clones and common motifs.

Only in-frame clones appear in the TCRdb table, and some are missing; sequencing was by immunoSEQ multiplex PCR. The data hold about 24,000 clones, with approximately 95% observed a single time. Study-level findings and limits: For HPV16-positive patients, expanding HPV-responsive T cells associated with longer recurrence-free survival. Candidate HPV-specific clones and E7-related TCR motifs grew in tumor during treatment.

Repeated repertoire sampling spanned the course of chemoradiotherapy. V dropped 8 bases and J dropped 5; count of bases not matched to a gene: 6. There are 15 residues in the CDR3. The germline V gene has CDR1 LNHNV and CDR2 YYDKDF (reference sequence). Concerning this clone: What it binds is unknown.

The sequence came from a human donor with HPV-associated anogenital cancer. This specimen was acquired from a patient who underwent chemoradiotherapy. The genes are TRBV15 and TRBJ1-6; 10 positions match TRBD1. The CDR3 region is CATYKGQGNNSPLHF. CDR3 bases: TGTGCCACCTATAAGGGACAGGGGAATAATTCACCCCTCCACTTT.